A single TCR beta chain is shown here with its context. Its antigen is unknown. Germline V gives CDR1 SEHNR, CDR2 FQNEAQ (reference sequence). With 1 base removed from V and 0 bases from J, the gap between germline ends came to 8 bases. The CDR3 runs to 15 residues. The sample belongs to a study of Ad26.COV2.S vaccination and SARS-CoV-2 variants. Overall study results and limits: Placebo recipients had lower spike-specific TCR breadth than vaccine recipients. Post-vaccination breadth of spike-specific CD8+ and CD4+ T cell responses was reportedly substantial.

Profiling relied on immunoSEQ multiplex PCR, and the TCRdb table lists in-frame clones only, not all of them. The data contain about 180,000 clones, 70% to 90% of them singletons. The sample here was peripheral blood, taken after recovery from COVID-19. The chain carries TRBV7-9 and TRBJ2-3; D ambiguous. The TCR comes from a human donor who had recovered from COVID-19. The CDR3 DNA reads TGTGCCAGCAGCTTAGGCCGGGTAAGCACAGATACGCAGTATTTT. The encoded protein is CASSLGRVSTDTQYF.